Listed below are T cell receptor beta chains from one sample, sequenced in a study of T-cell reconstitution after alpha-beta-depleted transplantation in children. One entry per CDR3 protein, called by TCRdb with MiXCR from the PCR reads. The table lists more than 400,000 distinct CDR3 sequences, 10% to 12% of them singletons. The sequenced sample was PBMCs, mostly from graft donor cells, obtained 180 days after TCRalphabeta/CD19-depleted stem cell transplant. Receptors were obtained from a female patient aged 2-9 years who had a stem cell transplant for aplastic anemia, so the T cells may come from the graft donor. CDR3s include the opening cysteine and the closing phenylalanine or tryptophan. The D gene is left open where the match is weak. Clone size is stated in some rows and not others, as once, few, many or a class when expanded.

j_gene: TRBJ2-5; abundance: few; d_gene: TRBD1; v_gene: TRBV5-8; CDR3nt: TGTGCCAGCAGCTCGGGACAGGGGGACCAAGAGACCCAGTACTTC; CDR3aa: CASSSGQGDQETQYF
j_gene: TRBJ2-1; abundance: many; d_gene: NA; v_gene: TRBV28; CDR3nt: TGTGCCAGCAGTTATCGTAGCGCCACAGGTTGGAATGAGCAGTTCTTC; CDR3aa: CASSYRSATGWNEQFF
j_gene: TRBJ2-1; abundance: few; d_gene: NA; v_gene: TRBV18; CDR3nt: TGTGCCAGCTCACCTTCTAGCATACTTTGGCATGAGCAGTTCTTC; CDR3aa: CASSPSSILWHEQFF
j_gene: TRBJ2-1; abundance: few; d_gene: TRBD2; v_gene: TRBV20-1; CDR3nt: TGCAGTGCGTCAAGCGGGGCTACGTACAATGAGCAGTTCTTC; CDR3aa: CSASSGATYNEQFF
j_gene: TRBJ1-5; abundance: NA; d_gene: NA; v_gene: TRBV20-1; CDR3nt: TGCAGTGCACAACGGACAGCCCAGCCCCAGCATTTT; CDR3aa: CSAQRTAQPQHF
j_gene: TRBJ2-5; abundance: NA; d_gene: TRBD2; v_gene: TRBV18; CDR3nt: TGTGCCAGCTCACCGGGACTAGCGGGAGGAGGAGAGACCCAGTACTTC; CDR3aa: CASSPGLAGGGETQYF
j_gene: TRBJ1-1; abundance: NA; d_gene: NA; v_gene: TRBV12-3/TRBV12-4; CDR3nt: TGTGCCAGCAGTTTGCCCCGACAGGAAGGCACTGAAGCTTTCTTT; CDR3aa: CASSLPRQEGTEAFF
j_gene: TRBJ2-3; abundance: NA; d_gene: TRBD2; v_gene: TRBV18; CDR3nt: TGTGCCAGCTCGTTAAGACTAGCGGGCCTCACAGATACGCAGTATTTT; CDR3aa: CASSLRLAGLTDTQYF
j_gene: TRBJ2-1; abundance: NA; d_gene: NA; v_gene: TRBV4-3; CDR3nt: TGCGCCAGCAGCCAAGAACTCCCTCTCTCCTACAATGAGCAGTTCTTC; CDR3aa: CASSQELPLSYNEQFF
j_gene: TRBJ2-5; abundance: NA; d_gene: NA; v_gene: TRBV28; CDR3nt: TGTGCCAGCAGTTTAAATCCGGCAGAGACCCAGTACTTC; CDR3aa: CASSLNPAETQYF
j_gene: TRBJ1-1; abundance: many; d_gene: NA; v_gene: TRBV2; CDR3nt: TGTGCCAGCAGTTTCATGGGGGTACGAACTGAAGCTTTCTTT; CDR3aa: CASSFMGVRTEAFF
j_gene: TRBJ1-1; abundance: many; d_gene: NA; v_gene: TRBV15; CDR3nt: TGTGCCACCAGCAGAGTAGGGAACACTGAAGCTTTCTTT; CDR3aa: CATSRVGNTEAFF
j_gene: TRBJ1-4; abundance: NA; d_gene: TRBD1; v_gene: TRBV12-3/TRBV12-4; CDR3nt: TGTGCCAGCAATGTTGGGGACAGGGAAGGAGAAAAACTGTTTTTT; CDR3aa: CASNVGDREGEKLFF
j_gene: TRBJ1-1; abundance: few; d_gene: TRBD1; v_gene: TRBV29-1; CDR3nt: TGCAGCGTCTTGACAGGGGGCGAAAAAAGTGAAGCTTTCTTT; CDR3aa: CSVLTGGEKSEAFF
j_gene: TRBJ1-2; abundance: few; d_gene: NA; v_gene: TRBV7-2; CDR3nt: TGTGCCAGCAGCTTTTCAGATAAGGGCTACACCTTC; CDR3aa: CASSFSDKGYTF
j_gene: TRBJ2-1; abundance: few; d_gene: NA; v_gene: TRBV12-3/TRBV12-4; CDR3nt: TGTGCCAGCGGAAGGACTACTCCCTACAATGAGCAGTTCTTC; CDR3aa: CASGRTTPYNEQFF
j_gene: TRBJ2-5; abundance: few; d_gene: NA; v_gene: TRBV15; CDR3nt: TGTGCCACCAGGCCAGACCGACGAGAGACCCAGTACTTC; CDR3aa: CATRPDRRETQYF
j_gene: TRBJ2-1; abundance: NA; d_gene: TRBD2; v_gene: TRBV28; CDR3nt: TGTGCCAGCAGTGCCGGGACTAGCGGCGCTAGCTTC; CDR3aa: CASSAGTSGASF
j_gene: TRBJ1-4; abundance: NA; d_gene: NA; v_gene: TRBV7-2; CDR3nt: TGTGCCAGCAGCATTTTTTCGGGGTATGGGGAAAAACTGTTTTTT; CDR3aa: CASSIFSGYGEKLFF
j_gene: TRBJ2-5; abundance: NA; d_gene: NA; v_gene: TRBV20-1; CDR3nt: TGCAGTGCTATTTCTGGGGAAGAGACCCAGTACTTC; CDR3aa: CSAISGEETQYF
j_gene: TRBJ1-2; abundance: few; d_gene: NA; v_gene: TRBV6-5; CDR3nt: TGTGCCAGCAGTTACTCGACTGACAGAAACTATGGCTACACCTTC; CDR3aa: CASSYSTDRNYGYTF
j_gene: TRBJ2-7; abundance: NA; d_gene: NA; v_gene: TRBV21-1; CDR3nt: TGTGCCAGCAGCAAGGGACAGATTTACGAGCAGTACTTC; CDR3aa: CASSKGQIYEQYF
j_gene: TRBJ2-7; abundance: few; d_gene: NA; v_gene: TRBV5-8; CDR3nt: TGTGCCAGCAGCCCCTACTCCGGGGCCTACGAGCAGTACTTC; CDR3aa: CASSPYSGAYEQYF
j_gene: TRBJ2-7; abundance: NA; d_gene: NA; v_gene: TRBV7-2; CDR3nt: TGTGCCAGCAGCTTTCCCTGGTCGGACGAGCAGTACTTC; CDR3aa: CASSFPWSDEQYF
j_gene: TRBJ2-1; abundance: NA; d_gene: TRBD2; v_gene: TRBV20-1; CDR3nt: TGCAGTGCTAGAGGACTAGCGGGGAGGAATGAGCAGTTCTTC; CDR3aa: CSARGLAGRNEQFF
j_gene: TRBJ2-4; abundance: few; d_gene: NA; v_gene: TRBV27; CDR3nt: TGTGCCAGCAGTTTATACGGGGCCGGGAAGGGAAACATTCAGTACTTC; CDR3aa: CASSLYGAGKGNIQYF
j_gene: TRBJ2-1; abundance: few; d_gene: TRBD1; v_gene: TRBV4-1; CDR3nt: TGCGCCAGCAGCCAAGGACCTCCAGGGTCAGGGGGTTTGAACAATGAGCAGTTCTTC; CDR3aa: CASSQGPPGSGGLNNEQFF
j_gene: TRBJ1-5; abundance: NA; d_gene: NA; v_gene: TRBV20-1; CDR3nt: TGCAGTGCTAGTAGAGGGCCTCTCCCCAAGGGCCCCTATTTAAACCAGCCCCAGCATTTT; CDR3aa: CSASRGPLPKGPYLNQPQHF
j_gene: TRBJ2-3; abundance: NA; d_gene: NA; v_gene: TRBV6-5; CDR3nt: TGTGCCATCAGTTACTCGAGTCGGGTGGTTACCACAGATACGCAGTATTTT; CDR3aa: CAISYSSRVVTTDTQYF
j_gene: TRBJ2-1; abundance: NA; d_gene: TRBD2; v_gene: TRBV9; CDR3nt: TGTGCCAGCAGCGAGAGCGGGAGGGCCTTACACGAGCAGTTCTTC; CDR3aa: CASSESGRALHEQFF
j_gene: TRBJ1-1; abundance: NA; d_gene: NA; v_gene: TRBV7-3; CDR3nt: TGTGCCAGCAGCTTAATCGGGGACCGAGGGTCGGGAAACACTGAAGCTTTCTTT; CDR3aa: CASSLIGDRGSGNTEAFF
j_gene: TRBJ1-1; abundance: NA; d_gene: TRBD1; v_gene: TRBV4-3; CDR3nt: TGCGCCAGCAGCCACGGGACAGCGAACACTGAAGCTTTCTTT; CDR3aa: CASSHGTANTEAFF
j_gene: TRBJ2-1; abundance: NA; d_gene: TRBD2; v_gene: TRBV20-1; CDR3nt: TGCAGTGCCCGGAGCGGGAGAGGCAGTGAGCAGTTCTTC; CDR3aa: CSARSGRGSEQFF